This passage covers 4 T cell receptor beta chains from one sample sequenced in a study of T cells after somatic rescue of genetic block. Sequenced by immunoSEQ multiplex PCR; TCRdb stores in-frame clones only, minus some. The data show around 100,000 clones, with 75% to 95% seen just once and roughly 1.5% held by the top ten. Sequencing input: peripheral blood mononuclear cells (PBMCs). All receptors come from a woman aged 18-29 years.

Here the CDR3 reads CAWRGPGGANVLTF. In DNA form, the CDR3 reads TGTGCCTGGAGGGGACCGGGGGGGGCCAACGTCCTGACTTTC. V is TRBV30 and J is TRBJ2-6; the D call may be TRBD1 or TRBD2 (5 bases each). V was trimmed by 3 bases and J by 4 bases, leaving 10 bases between them. CDR3 size: 14 residues. In germline, CDR1 is GTSNPN, CDR2 SVGIG (reference sequence).

This rearrangement joins TRBV28 to TRBJ1-4, with D perhaps TRBD1 (6 bases). Germline-derived CDR1 and CDR2 are MDHEN and SYDVKM. The ends were cut back, 5 bases at V and 3 bases at J, with 16 bases in the middle. The CDR3 is made up of 16 amino acids. CDR3 in amino acids: CASSTLTGSPNEKLFF. In DNA form, the CDR3 reads TGTGCCAGCAGTACTTTAACAGGGTCACCTAATGAAAAACTGTTTTTT. Based on the CDR3 plus reference TRBV28 and TRBJ1-4, the full variable domain is DVKVTQSSRYLVKRTGEKVFLECVQDMDHENMFWYRQDPGLGLRLIYFSYDVKMKEKGDIPEGYSVSREKKERFSLILESASTNQTSMYLCASSTLTGSPNEKLFFGSGTQLSVL.

The chain is built from TRBV5-1 and TRBJ2-1; D gene uncertain. In germline, CDR1 is SGHRS, CDR2 YFSETQ. Trimming took 4 bases from V and 1 from J, leaving 6 bases between them. The CDR3 loop spans 13 amino acids. The CDR3 spells CASSVGSYNEQFF. The CDR3 region has the DNA TGCGCCAGCAGCGTTGGATCCTACAATGAGCAGTTCTTC. Drawing the rest from reference TRBV5-1 and TRBJ2-1, the complete variable domain is KAGVTQTPRYLIKTRGQQVTLSCSPISGHRSVSWYQQTPGQGLQFLFEYFSETQRNKGNFPGRFSGRQFSNSRSEMNVSTLELGDSALYLCASSVGSYNEQFFGPGTRLTVL.

The rearrangement joins TRBV11-2 to TRBJ2-2; D not resolved. The CDR3 has 15 residues. Germline V lookup: CDR1 SGHAT, CDR2 FQNNGV. The V end was cut by 1 base, the J end by 0 bases, with 6 bases between. The DNA of the CDR3 is TGTGCCAGCAGCTTAGTATCAACGAACACCGGGGAGCTGTTTTTT. It specifies CASSLVSTNTGELFF.